This is a list of T cell receptor beta chains from one sample in a study of cytomegalovirus exposure and HLA in healthy donors. Here immunoSEQ multiplex PCR was the method, and the copy in TCRdb shows in-frame clones only, minus some. The table lists about 150,000 clones, 65% to 70% of them singletons. The specimen sequenced was PBMCs. The origin of the receptors is a man aged 25-45 years in good health and CMV-seropositive. Both conserved end residues are part of each CDR3. D genes are given only for firm matches. Some rows have no size entry. The others give once, few or many, or a class for an expanded clone.

NA | TRBJ2-3 | TRBD2 | TRBV28 | CASPSASGAWDTQYF | TGTGCCAGCCCATCCGCTAGCGGAGCTTGGGATACGCAGTATTTT
few | TRBJ2-1 | TRBD2 | TRBV30 | CAWSVHSGRNNEQFF | TGTGCCTGGAGTGTACATAGCGGGAGGAACAATGAGCAGTTCTTC
few | TRBJ1-4 | NA | TRBV30 | CAWSVYSGVIEKLFF | TGTGCCTGGAGTGTTTATTCAGGGGTCATCGAAAAACTGTTTTTT
NA | TRBJ2-7 | NA | TRBV6-5 | CASSAGDVIEQYF | TGTGCCAGCAGCGCAGGGGACGTGATCGAGCAGTACTTC
NA | TRBJ1-1 | NA | TRBV29-1 | CSVRGGGIITEAFF | TGCAGCGTGCGGGGGGGCGGGATTATCACTGAAGCTTTCTTT
NA | TRBJ1-1 | NA | TRBV19 | CASRLFLTDLGTEAFF | TGTGCCAGTAGGCTGTTCCTGACTGATTTAGGCACTGAAGCTTTCTTT
NA | TRBJ1-1 | TRBD1 | TRBV2 | CASSPDRGAFF | TGTGCCAGCAGTCCGGACAGGGGAGCTTTCTTT
NA | TRBJ1-1 | TRBD1 | TRBV9 | CASSVSGQAVMNTEAFF | TGTGCCAGCAGCGTATCGGGACAGGCGGTTATGAACACTGAAGCTTTCTTT
NA | TRBJ2-7 | NA | TRBV5-1 | CASSRYTTVPGATHEQYF | TGCGCCAGCAGCCGATATACCACAGTGCCGGGAGCTACCCACGAGCAGTACTTC
NA | TRBJ2-1 | TRBD1 | TRBV10-3 | CAIAPQGALYNEQFF | TGTGCCATCGCCCCACAGGGGGCACTTTACAATGAGCAGTTCTTC
NA | TRBJ1-1 | TRBD1 | TRBV19 | CASSTRDRGDVDTEAFF | TGTGCCAGTAGTACCCGGGACAGGGGTGATGTGGACACTGAAGCTTTCTTT
few | TRBJ2-1 | TRBD2 | TRBV19 | CASSNLQTSPEQFF | TGTGCCAGTAGTAACCTCCAGACTAGCCCAGAGCAGTTCTTC
NA | TRBJ2-7 | TRBD1 | TRBV18 | CASSATGTGLYEQYF | TGTGCCAGCTCAGCTACCGGGACAGGGTTGTACGAGCAGTACTTC
NA | TRBJ2-1 | TRBD2 | TRBV5-6 | CASSGTSGSPNEQFF | TGTGCCAGCAGCGGGACTAGCGGGAGTCCCAATGAGCAGTTCTTC
once | TRBJ2-2 | TRBD1 | TRBV5-4 | CASSSDRGKPANTGELFF | TGTGCCAGCAGCTCGGACAGGGGGAAACCCGCGAACACCGGGGAGCTGTTTTTT
few | TRBJ2-1 | TRBD2 | TRBV4-1 | CASSQPTSGHYNEQFF | TGCGCCAGCAGCCAACCGACTAGCGGCCATTACAATGAGCAGTTCTTC
few | TRBJ2-5 | NA | TRBV5-4 | CASSLSPLKETQYF | TGTGCCAGCAGCCTGAGCCCGTTGAAAGAGACCCAGTACTTC
NA | TRBJ2-7 | NA | TRBV5-1 | CASSLGSMGDFTYEQYF | TGCGCCAGCAGCTTGGGTTCCATGGGTGACTTCACCTACGAGCAGTACTTC
NA | TRBJ2-2 | NA | TRBV9 | CASSVEQFTGELFF | TGTGCCAGCAGCGTAGAACAGTTCACCGGGGAGCTGTTTTTT
NA | TRBJ1-2 | NA | TRBV6-1 | CASSDRRDRNYGYTF | TGTGCCAGCAGCGACAGGCGAGACAGGAACTATGGCTACACCTTC
few | TRBJ2-7 | TRBD2 | TRBV15 | CATSRDQVGGYEQYF | TGTGCCACCAGCAGAGATCAAGTGGGAGGGTACGAGCAGTACTTC
NA | TRBJ2-7 | TRBD2 | TRBV7-8 | CASSLGDSGVAYEQYF | TGTGCCAGCAGCTTAGGTGATAGCGGGGTGGCCTACGAGCAGTACTTC
NA | TRBJ1-2 | NA | TRBV2 | CASRAREDYGYTF | TGTGCCAGCAGGGCCCGGGAGGACTATGGCTACACCTTC
few | TRBJ2-5 | TRBD2 | TRBV12-5 | CASGFLAGGGGQETQYF | TGTGCTAGTGGTTTCTTAGCGGGAGGGGGGGGCCAAGAGACCCAGTACTTC
NA | TRBJ2-5 | NA | TRBV13 | CASSTRGGDAETQYF | TGTGCCAGCAGCACAAGAGGGGGGGACGCGGAGACCCAGTACTTC
few | TRBJ2-6 | NA | TRBV7-2 | CASSPRGTSSGANVLTF | TGTGCCAGCAGCCCCCGTGGCACTAGCTCTGGGGCCAACGTCCTGACTTTC
NA | TRBJ1-3 | NA | TRBV12-5 | CASGLERSSGNTIYF | TGTGCTAGTGGTTTGGAGAGGAGCTCTGGAAACACCATATATTTT
NA | TRBJ2-1 | NA | TRBV19 | CASSKSGNNEQFF | TGTGCCAGTAGTAAAAGCGGAAACAATGAGCAGTTCTTC
NA | TRBJ2-2 | TRBD2 | TRBV9 | CASSEPIAGGYTGELFF | TGTGCCAGCAGCGAACCCATAGCGGGAGGGTACACCGGGGAGCTGTTTTTT
NA | TRBJ2-7 | TRBD1 | TRBV28 | CASSFFATGEYSGEQYF | TGTGCCAGCAGTTTCTTCGCGACAGGGGAATATTCGGGCGAGCAGTACTTC
NA | TRBJ2-2 | NA | TRBV7-8 | CASSPSGYNTGELFF | TGTGCCAGCAGTCCCAGCGGGTATAACACCGGGGAGCTGTTTTTT
NA | TRBJ2-3 | TRBD2 | TRBV5-1 | CASSLVAGVLTDTQYF | TGCGCCAGCAGCTTGGTAGCGGGAGTCCTCACAGATACGCAGTATTTT
once | TRBJ2-2 | TRBD2 | TRBV29-1 | CSVESSGSGELFF | TGCAGCGTTGAGTCTAGCGGAAGTGGGGAGCTGTTTTTT
NA | TRBJ1-1 | NA | TRBV12-5 | CASGLPYNTEAFF | TGTGCTAGTGGTTTGCCCTATAACACTGAAGCTTTCTTT
NA | TRBJ2-7 | NA | TRBV2 | CASSEAWFIHTSYEQYF | TGTGCCAGCAGTGAAGCTTGGTTCATCCATACCTCCTACGAGCAGTACTTC
once | TRBJ2-4 | TRBD2 | TRBV11-3 | CASSLDGLAAPGTKNIQYF | TGTGCCAGCAGCTTAGATGGGCTAGCGGCCCCTGGCACCAAAAACATTCAGTACTTC
NA | TRBJ2-7 | NA | TRBV28 | CASTSLAGRSGYEQYF | TGTGCCAGCACCTCCTTGGCAGGGCGAAGTGGCTACGAGCAGTACTTC
NA | TRBJ2-5 | NA | TRBV15 | CATGRGTQETQYF | TGTGCCACTGGGCGGGGAACACAAGAGACCCAGTACTTC
few | TRBJ1-2 | NA | TRBV18 | CASSPGQGSYGYTF | TGTGCCAGCTCACCGGGGCAGGGGAGCTATGGCTACACCTTC
once | TRBJ1-1 | NA | TRBV6-6 | CASSFGGSNTEAFF | TGTGCCAGCAGTTTCGGGGGTTCGAACACTGAAGCTTTCTTT